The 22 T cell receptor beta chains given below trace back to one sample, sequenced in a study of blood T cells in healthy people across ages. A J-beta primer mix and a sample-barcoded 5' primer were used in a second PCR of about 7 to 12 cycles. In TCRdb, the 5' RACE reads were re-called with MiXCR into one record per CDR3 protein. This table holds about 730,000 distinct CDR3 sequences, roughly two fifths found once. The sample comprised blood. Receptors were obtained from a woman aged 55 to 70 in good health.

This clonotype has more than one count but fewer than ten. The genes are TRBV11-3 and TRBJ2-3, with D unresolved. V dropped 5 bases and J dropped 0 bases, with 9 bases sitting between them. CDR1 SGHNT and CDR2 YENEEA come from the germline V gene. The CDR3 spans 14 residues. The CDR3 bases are TGTGCCAGCAGCCCTCCATTTAGCACAGATACGCAGTATTTT. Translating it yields CASSPPFSTDTQYF. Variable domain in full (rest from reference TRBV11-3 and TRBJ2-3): EAGVVQSPRYKIIEKKQPVAFWCNPISGHNTLYWYLQNLGQGPELLIRYENEEAVDDSQLPKDRFSAERLKGVDSTLKIQPAELGDSAVYLCASSPPFSTDTQYFGPGTRLTVL.

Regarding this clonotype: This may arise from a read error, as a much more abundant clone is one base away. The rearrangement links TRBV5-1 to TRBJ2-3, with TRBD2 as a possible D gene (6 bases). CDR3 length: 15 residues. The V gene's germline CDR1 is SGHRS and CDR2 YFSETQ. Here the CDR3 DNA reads TGCGCCAGCGGACCCACGGGAGTGGGCACAGATACGCAGAATTTT. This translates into CASGPTGVGTDTQNF.

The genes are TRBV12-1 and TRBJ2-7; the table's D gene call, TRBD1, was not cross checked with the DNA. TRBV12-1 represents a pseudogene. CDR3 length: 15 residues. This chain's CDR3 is CASSCPDGDRGEQYF. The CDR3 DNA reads TGTGCCAGCAGCTGCCCGGACGGGGACCGTGGCGAGCAGTACTTC.

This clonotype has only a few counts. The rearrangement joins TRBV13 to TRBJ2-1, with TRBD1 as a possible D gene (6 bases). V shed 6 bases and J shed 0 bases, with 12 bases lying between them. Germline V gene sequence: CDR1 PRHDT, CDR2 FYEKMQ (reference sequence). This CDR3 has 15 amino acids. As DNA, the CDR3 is TGTGCCAGCAGTTTCCGGGACACCTCCTACAATGAGCAGTTCTTC. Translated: CASSFRDTSYNEQFF.

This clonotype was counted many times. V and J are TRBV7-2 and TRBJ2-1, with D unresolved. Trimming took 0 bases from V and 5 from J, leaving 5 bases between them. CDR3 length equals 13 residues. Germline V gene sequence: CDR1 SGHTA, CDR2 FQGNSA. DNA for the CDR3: TGTGCCAGCAGCTTAGCTCGGGACAATGAGCAGTTCTTC. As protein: CASSLARDNEQFF.

The CDR3 region has the DNA TGTGCCAGCAGTGCGGGACTAGCGGATGGATTAGCCAAAAACATTCAGTACTTC. Protein: CASSAGLADGLAKNIQYF. This sequence joins TRBV28 and TRBJ2-4; 11 bases are a match to TRBD2. Germline-derived CDR1 and CDR2 are MDHEN and SYDVKM. CDR3 size: 18 residues. The V and J ends lost 5 bases and 0 bases, in that order; junction bases with no gene match: 9.

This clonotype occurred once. CDR3 amino acids: CASSDPKLAGNLNNEQFF. Written as DNA, the CDR3 is TGTGCCAGCAGCGATCCGAAACTAGCGGGGAACCTGAACAATGAGCAGTTCTTC. This chain uses TRBV7-3 with TRBJ2-1; 10 nucleotides match TRBD2. The CDR3 covers 18 residues. Losses at the gene ends were 5 bases for V and 5 bases for J; bases not matched to a gene: 15. The germline V gene encodes CDR1 SGHTA and CDR2 FQGTGA.

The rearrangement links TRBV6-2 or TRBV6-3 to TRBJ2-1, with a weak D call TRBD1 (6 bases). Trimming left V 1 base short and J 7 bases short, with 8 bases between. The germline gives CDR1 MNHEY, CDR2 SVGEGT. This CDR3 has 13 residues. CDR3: CASSYYDRNEQFF. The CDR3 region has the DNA TGTGCCAGCAGTTACTACGACAGGAATGAGCAGTTCTTC.

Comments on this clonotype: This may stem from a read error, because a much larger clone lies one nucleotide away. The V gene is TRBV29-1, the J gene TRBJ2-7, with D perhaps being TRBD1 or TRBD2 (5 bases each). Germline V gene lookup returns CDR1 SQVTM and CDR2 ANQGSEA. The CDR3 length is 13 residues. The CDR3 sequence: CSVCRDGLYERYF. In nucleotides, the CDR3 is TGCAGCGTTTGCCGGGACGGACTCTACGAGCGGTACTTC.

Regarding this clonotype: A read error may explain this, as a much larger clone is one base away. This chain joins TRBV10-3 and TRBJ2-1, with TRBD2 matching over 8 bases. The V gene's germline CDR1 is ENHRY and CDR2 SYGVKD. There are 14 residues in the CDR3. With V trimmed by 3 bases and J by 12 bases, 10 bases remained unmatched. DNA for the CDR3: TGTGCCATCAGTGAACGGGAGGGCGAGGATGGGCAGTTCTTC. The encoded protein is CAISEREGEDGQFF.

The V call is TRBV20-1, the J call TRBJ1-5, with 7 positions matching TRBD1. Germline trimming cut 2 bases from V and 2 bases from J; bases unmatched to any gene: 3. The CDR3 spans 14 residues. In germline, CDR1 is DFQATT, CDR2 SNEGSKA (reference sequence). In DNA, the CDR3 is TGCAGTGCTAGATCCGGGACAGGCAATCAGCCCCAGCATTTT. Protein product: CSARSGTGNQPQHF.

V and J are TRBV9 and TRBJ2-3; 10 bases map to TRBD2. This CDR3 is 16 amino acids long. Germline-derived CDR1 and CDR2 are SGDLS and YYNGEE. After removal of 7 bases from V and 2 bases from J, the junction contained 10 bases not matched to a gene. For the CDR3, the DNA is TGTGCCAGCGGCCCCACACTAGCGGGGATCACAGATACGCAGTATTTT. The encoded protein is CASGPTLAGITDTQYF.

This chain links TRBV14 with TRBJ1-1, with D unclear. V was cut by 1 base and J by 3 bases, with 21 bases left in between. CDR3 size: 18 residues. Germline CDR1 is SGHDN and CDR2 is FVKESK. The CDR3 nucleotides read TGTGCCAGCAGCCAAGCAAAGTCTTGGGAAGGCTTTTACACTGAAGCTTTCTTT. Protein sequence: CASSQAKSWEGFYTEAFF.

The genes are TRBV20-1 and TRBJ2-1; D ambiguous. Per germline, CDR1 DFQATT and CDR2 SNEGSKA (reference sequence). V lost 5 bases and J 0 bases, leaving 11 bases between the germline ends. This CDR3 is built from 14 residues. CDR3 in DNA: TGCAGTGCTTGTTCGCCTCCCTCCTACAATGAGCAGTTCTTC. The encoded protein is CSACSPPSYNEQFF.

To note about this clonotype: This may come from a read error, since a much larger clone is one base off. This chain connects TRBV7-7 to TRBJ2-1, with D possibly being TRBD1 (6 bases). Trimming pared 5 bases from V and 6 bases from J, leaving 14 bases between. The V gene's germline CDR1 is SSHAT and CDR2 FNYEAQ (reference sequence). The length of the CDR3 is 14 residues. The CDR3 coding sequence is TGTGCCAGCAGCCTACCAGAGGACAGCAATGAGCAGTTCTTC. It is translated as CASSLPEDSNEQFF.

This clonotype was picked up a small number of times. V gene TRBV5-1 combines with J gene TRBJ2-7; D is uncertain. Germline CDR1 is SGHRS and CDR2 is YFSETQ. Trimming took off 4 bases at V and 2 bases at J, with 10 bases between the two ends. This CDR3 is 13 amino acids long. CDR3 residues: CASSPTPTYEQYF. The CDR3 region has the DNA TGCGCCAGCAGCCCGACGCCGACCTACGAGCAGTACTTC.

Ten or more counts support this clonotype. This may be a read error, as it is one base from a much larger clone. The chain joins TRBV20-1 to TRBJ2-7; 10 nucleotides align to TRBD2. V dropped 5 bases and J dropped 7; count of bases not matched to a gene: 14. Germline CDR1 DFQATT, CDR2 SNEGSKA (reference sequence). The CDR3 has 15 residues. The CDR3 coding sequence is TGCAGTGCTGCTCGGACTAGCGGACTTTACAATGAGCAGTACTTC. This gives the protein CSAARTSGLYNEQYF.

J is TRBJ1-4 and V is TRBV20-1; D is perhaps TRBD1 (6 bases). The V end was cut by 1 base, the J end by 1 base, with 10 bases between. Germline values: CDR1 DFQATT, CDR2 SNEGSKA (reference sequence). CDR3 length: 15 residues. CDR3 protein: CSARAPTGTNEKLFF. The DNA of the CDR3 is TGCAGTGCTAGAGCGCCGACAGGAACTAATGAAAAACTGTTTTTT.

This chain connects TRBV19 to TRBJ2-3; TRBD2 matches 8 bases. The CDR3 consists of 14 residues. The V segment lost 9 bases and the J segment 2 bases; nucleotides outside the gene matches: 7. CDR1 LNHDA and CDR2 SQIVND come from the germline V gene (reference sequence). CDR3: CASLSGRDTDTQYF. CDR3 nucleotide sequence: TGTGCCAGCCTAAGCGGGAGAGACACAGATACGCAGTATTTT.

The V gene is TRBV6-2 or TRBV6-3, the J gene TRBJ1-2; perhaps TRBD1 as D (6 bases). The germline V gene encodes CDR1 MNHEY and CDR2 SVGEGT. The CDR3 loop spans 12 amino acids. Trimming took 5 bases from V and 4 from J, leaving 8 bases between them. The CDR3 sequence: CASSRTVYGYTF. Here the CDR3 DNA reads TGTGCCAGCAGTCGGACAGTCTATGGCTACACCTTC.

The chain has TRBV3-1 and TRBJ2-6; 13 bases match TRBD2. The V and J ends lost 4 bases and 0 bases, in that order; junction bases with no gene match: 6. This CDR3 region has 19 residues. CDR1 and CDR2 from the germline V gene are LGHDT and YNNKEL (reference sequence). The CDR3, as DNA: TGTGCCAGCAGCCCCGGGACTAGCGGGGCGAGCTCTGGGGCCAACGTCCTGACTTTC. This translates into CASSPGTSGASSGANVLTF.

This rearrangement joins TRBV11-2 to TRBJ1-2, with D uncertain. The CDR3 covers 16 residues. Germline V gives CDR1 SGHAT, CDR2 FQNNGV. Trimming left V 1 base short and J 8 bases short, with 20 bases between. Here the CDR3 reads CASSLVYRGPDEGYTF. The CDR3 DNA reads TGTGCCAGCAGCTTAGTGTACCGAGGCCCGGATGAGGGCTACACCTTC.